This TCR beta chain emerged from a study of PD-1 blockade in classical Hodgkin lymphoma. Study-level points and caveats: By C4D1 there was a significant rise in CD4+ TCR diversity but not in CD8+ TCR diversity. The diversity seen at baseline in complete responders resembled that of newly diagnosed patients. Baseline TCR diversity was reportedly lower in newly diagnosed patients than in healthy donors. It was reported as lower still in relapsed/refractory patients.

Generated by immunoSEQ multiplex PCR, the TCRdb table keeps only in-frame clones and is missing some. The table lists 35,000 to 50,000 clones, approximately 70% of them singletons. Time point described: cycle 4 day 1 (C4D1), after six to seven weeks of nivolumab. Brentuximab vedotin exposure varied, and every patient relapsed after autologous stem cell transplantation. Reported best responses ranged across complete response, partial response or progressive disease. Remarks on this clone: Its antigen is unidentified.

Germline V gene sequence: CDR1 MNHEY, CDR2 SMNVEV (reference sequence). There are 21 residues in the CDR3. The V end was cut by 0 bases, the J end by 0 bases, with 24 bases between. The V call is TRBV27, the J call TRBJ2-4; tentative D call: TRBD1 (7 bases). This sequence originates from a human donor with classical Hodgkin lymphoma. The starting material was peripheral blood mononuclear cells (PBMCs), obtained before the fourth cycle of nivolumab. Written as DNA, the CDR3 is TGTGCCAGCAGTTTATCGGTTGTAGGCGGGAAGGGGGCTCTAGCCAAAAACATTCAGTACTTC. Its protein product is CASSLSVVGGKGALAKNIQYF.